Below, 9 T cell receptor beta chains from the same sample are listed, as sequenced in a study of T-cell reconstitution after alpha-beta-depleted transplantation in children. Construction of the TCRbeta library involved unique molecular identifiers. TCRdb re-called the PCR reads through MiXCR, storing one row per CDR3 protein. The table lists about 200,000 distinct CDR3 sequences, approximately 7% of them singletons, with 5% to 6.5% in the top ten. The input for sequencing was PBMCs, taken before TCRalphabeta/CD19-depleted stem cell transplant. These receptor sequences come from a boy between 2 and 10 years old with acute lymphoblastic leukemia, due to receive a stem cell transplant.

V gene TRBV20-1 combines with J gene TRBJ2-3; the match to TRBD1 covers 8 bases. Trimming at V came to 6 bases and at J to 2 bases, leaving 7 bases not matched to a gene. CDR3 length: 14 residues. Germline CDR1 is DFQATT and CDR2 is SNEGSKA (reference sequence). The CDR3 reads CSAMEDRATDTQYF. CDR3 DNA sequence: TGCAGTGCAATGGAGGACAGGGCCACAGATACGCAGTATTTT.

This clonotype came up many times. The CDR3 region is CATSRGPGGGTDTQYF. CDR3 DNA: TGTGCCACCAGCAGAGGACCCGGCGGGGGCACAGATACGCAGTATTTT. The chain links TRBV15 to TRBJ2-3, with D tentatively TRBD2 (6 bases). The CDR3 is 16 amino acids. CDR1 and CDR2 (germline): LNHNV, YYDKDF (reference sequence). The V end was cut by 1 base, the J end by 1 base, with 12 bases between.

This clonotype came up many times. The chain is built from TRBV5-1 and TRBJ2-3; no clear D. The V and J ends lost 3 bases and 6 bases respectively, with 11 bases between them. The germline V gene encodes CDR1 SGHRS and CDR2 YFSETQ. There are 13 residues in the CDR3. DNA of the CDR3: TGCGCCAGCAGCTCATACCGAGAGGATACGCAGTATTTT. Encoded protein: CASSSYREDTQYF.

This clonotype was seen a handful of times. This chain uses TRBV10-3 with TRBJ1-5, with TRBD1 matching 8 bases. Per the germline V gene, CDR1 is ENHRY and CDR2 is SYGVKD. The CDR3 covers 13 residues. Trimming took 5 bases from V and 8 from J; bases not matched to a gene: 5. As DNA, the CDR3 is TGTGCCATCAGTCGGACAGGGCTGGAGCCCCAGCATTTT. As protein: CAISRTGLEPQHF.

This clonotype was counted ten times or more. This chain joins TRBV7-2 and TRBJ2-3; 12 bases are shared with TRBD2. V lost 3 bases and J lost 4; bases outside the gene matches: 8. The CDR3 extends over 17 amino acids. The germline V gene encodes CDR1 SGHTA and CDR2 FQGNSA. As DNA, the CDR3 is TGTGCCAGCAGCTTGGAGACTAGCGGGAGTAAGGCAGATACGCAGTATTTT. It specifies CASSLETSGSKADTQYF.

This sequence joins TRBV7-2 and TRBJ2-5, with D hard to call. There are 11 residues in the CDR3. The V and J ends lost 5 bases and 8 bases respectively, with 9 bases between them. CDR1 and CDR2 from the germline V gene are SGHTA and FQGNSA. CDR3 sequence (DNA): TGTGCCAGCAGCACCGGCGGAACCCAGTACTTC. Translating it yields CASSTGGTQYF. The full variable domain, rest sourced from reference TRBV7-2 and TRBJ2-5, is GAGVSQSPSNKVTEKGKDVELRCDPISGHTALYWYRQSLGQGLEFLIYFQGNSAPDKSGLPSDRFSAERTGGSVSTLTIQRTQQEDSAVYLCASSTGGTQYFGPGTRLLVL.

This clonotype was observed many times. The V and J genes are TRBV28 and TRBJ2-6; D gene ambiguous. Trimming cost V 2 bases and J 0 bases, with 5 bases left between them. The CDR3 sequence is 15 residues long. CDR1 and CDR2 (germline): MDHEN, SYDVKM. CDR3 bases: TGTGCCAGCAGTTTAGGGAACTCTGGGGCCAACGTCCTGACTTTC. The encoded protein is CASSLGNSGANVLTF. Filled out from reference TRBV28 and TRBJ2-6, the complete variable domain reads DVKVTQSSRYLVKRTGEKVFLECVQDMDHENMFWYRQDPGLGLRLIYFSYDVKMKEKGDIPEGYSVSREKKERFSLILESASTNQTSMYLCASSLGNSGANVLTFGAGSRLTVL.

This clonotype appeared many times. The CDR3 DNA follows: TGTGCCATCAGTGGGGACAGATACAATGAGCAGTTCTTC. This encodes CAISGDRYNEQFF. The chain joins TRBV10-3 to TRBJ2-1; TRBD1 matches at 7 bases. Germline CDR1 and CDR2: ENHRY and SYGVKD. The length of the CDR3 is 13 residues. V shed 4 bases, J shed 4 bases, and the junction held 1 base outside the gene matches.

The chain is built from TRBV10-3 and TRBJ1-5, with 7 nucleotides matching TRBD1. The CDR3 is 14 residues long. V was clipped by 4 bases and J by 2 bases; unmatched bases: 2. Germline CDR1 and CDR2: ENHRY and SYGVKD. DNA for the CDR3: TGTGCCATCAGTGGAGACAGGGGCAATCAGCCCCAGCATTTT. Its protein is CAISGDRGNQPQHF.